Shown below are 25 T cell receptor beta chains from a single sample sequenced in a study of blood T cell repertoires in COVID-19 (dated by TCRdb to about 2020). Preparation of the library involved the immunoSEQ multiplex PCR assay. Not all clones reach the TCRdb copy of this immuneACCESS table, which keeps in-frame sequences only. Checked studies attribute under half of the gap to unresolved V genes and leave the rest unexplained. Here the sample has over 150,000 clones; around 84% occur a single time. More than 5.5% of the sample is held by the ten biggest clonotypes. Sequencing input: PBMCs or T cells enriched from blood (not recorded which). The receptors derive from a man aged 50-59 years who had recovered from COVID-19.

The chain couples TRBV2 to TRBJ2-5; TRBD1 aligns across 8 bases. CDR3 length: 15 residues. Germline lookup yields CDR1 SNHLY and CDR2 FYNNEI. Unmatched junction bases numbered 11, after V lost 6 bases and J lost 5 bases. In DNA form, the CDR3 reads TGTGCCAGCAGCGTGCACAGGGGGAAGGAGGAGACCCAGTACTTC. Translated: CASSVHRGKEETQYF.

The chain uses TRBV5-6 and TRBJ1-1, with a tentative D call TRBD1 (5 bases). The CDR3 contains 15 residues. Germline lookup yields CDR1 SGHDT and CDR2 YYEEEE. V was pared by 3 bases and J by 7 bases, with 19 bases between. This CDR3 reads CASSSRQNALGEAFF. As DNA, the CDR3 is TGTGCCAGCAGCTCCCGACAGAACGCTCTGGGTGAAGCTTTCTTT.

Many counts were recorded for this clone. This chain joins TRBV5-4 and TRBJ2-7; 9 positions match TRBD1. The CDR3 is 15 amino acids. The V gene's germline CDR1 is SGHNT and CDR2 YYREEE (reference sequence). J lost 6 bases, V lost 4 bases, and 11 bases had no gene match. This CDR3 is CASSPATGGTGEQYF. The CDR3 DNA is TGTGCCAGCAGCCCGGCGACAGGGGGGACCGGCGAGCAGTACTTC. Together with reference TRBV5-4 and TRBJ2-7, the CDR3 gives the full variable domain: ETGVTQSPTHLIKTRGQQVTLRCSSQSGHNTVSWYQQALGQGPQFIFQYYREEENGRGNFPPRFSGLQFPNYSSELNVNALELDDSALYLCASSPATGGTGEQYFGPGTRLTVT.

The V gene is TRBV18, the J gene TRBJ1-1; D is unclear. The CDR3 covers 16 residues. The V end was cut by 0 bases, the J end by 0 bases, with 11 bases between. CDR1 is KGHSH and CDR2 is LQKENI in the germline V gene. CDR3 sequence reads: CASSPPLARLNTEAFF. For the CDR3, the DNA is TGTGCCAGCTCACCACCTCTAGCGCGGTTGAACACTGAAGCTTTCTTT.

The rearrangement joins TRBV5-6 to TRBJ1-3; tentatively, D is TRBD1 (6 bases). V lost 4 bases and J lost 2, with 16 bases in between. Germline V gene data show CDR1 as SGHDT and CDR2 as YYEEEE. The CDR3 has 16 amino acids. The CDR3 loop is CASSAHGRGTGNTIYF. For the CDR3, the DNA is TGTGCCAGCAGCGCCCATGGCAGGGGCACTGGAAACACCATATATTTT.

This chain joins TRBV27 and TRBJ2-7; 7 bases line up with TRBD2. Germline V CDR1 and CDR2: MNHEY, SMNVEV (reference sequence). This CDR3 contains 13 residues. V trimming: 6 bases; J trimming: 2 bases; junction bases outside the gene matches: 4. The CDR3 DNA sequence: TGTGCCAGCAGAAATGGACTAGCCTACGAGCAGTACTTC. This sequence encodes CASRNGLAYEQYF.

The rearrangement links TRBV27 to TRBJ1-6; D uncertain. The CDR3 spans 16 residues. Trimming pared 5 bases from V and 11 bases from J, leaving 22 bases between. Germline lookup yields CDR1 MNHEY and CDR2 SMNVEV (reference sequence). The CDR3 region is CASSRPPGPVPPPLHF. In nucleotides, the CDR3 is TGTGCCAGCAGTCGCCCTCCCGGTCCGGTCCCTCCACCCCTCCACTTT.

The V gene is TRBV7-2, the J gene TRBJ2-6; D perhaps matches TRBD2 (5 bases). Looked up from germline, CDR1 is SGHTA and CDR2 is FQGNSA. The V end was cut by 8 bases, the J end by 2 bases, with 16 bases between. This CDR3 has 16 residues. The CDR3 coding sequence is TGTGCCAGCCTAAACGGAGGCACCCCTGGGGCCAACGTCCTGACTTTC. It codes for CASLNGGTPGANVLTF.

The chain uses TRBV5-6 and TRBJ2-3; D may be TRBD2 (5 bases). Deletions cut 2 bases from V and 2 bases from J, with 9 bases between. Germline assignment: CDR1 SGHDT and CDR2 YYEEEE. This CDR3 is 14 amino acids long. Here the CDR3 DNA reads TGTGCCAGCAGCTTCGGAGGATACACAGATACGCAGTATTTT. It is translated as CASSFGGYTDTQYF.

This chain joins TRBV2 and TRBJ1-2; D uncertain. The V gene's germline CDR1 is SNHLY and CDR2 FYNNEI. Trimming shortened V by 1 base and J by 0 bases, and 12 bases separated the two germline ends. This CDR3 region has 16 residues. The CDR3 nucleotides read TGTGCCAGCAGTGAAGGGCCGGGTCTAGCTAACTATGGCTACACCTTC. It is translated as CASSEGPGLANYGYTF. Together with reference TRBV2 and TRBJ1-2, the CDR3 gives the full variable domain: EPEVTQTPSHQVTQMGQEVILRCVPISNHLYFYWYRQILGQKVEFLVSFYNNEISEKSEIFDDQFSVERPDGSNFTLKIRSTKLEDSAMYFCASSEGPGLANYGYTFGSGTRLTVV.

This clone occurred once. The CDR3 here is CASSLQGSGSGNTIYF. The CDR3 region has the DNA TGCGCCAGCAGCCTACAGGGGTCCGGCTCTGGAAACACCATATATTTT. This chain links TRBV5-1 with TRBJ1-3, with 7 bases matching TRBD1. With V trimmed by 4 bases and J by 0 bases, 7 bases remained unmatched. CDR3 length: 16 residues. Germline CDR1 is SGHRS and CDR2 is YFSETQ.

The V gene is TRBV27, the J gene TRBJ1-1; the match to TRBD1 covers 12 bases. This CDR3 spans 16 amino acids. Germline V gene data show CDR1 as MNHEY and CDR2 as SMNVEV (reference sequence). Losses at the gene ends were 5 bases for V and 3 bases for J; bases not matched to a gene: 7. DNA for the CDR3: TGTGCCAGCAGTCCCGGGACAGGGGGCTCGGACACTGAAGCTTTCTTT. Amino acids: CASSPGTGGSDTEAFF.

The chain combines TRBV7-9 with TRBJ1-1; D unresolved. This CDR3 spans 14 amino acids. V was shortened by 5 bases and J by 0 bases, with 10 bases between the two germline ends. Per germline, CDR1 SEHNR and CDR2 FQNEAQ (reference sequence). The CDR3 sequence: CASSMQALNTEAFF. CDR3 bases: TGTGCCAGCAGCATGCAGGCTTTGAACACTGAAGCTTTCTTT.

This chain connects TRBV11-2 to TRBJ2-7, with a possible D match to TRBD1 (6 bases). The CDR3 is made up of 12 amino acids. The germline V and J ends were trimmed by 4 bases and 4 bases, with 8 bases remaining between them. Germline CDR1 is SGHAT and CDR2 is FQNNGV. The CDR3 nucleotides read TGTGCCAGCAGCTCACAGGGTTACGAGCAGTACTTC. Amino acid sequence: CASSSQGYEQYF.

The gene calls are TRBV29-1 and TRBJ1-2; a possible D gene is TRBD1 (6 bases). Between the trimmed V and J ends, which lost 6 bases and 6 bases, there was a span of 23 bases. The CDR3 covers 15 residues. From germline, CDR1 is SQVTM and CDR2 ANQGSEA. CDR3 sequence reads: CSVGGAKRPYDGYTF. The CDR3 DNA reads TGCAGCGTGGGGGGGGCTAAGAGGCCTTATGATGGCTACACCTTC.

V is TRBV2 and J is TRBJ2-7, with D uncertain. This CDR3 is built from 11 residues. Germline CDR1 reads SNHLY; CDR2 reads FYNNEI. V lost 4 bases and J lost 3, with 4 bases in between. Here the CDR3 reads CASSGYYEQYF. For the CDR3, the DNA is TGTGCCAGCAGTGGTTACTACGAGCAGTACTTC.

J is TRBJ1-2 and V is TRBV2, with 10 bases lining up with TRBD1. With 10 bases clipped from V and 3 bases from J, the junction kept 8 bases outside the gene matches. CDR1 is SNHLY, CDR2 FYNNEI, per germline. This CDR3 comprises 14 residues. The CDR3 nucleotides read TGTGCCACAGACAGGGGGCTTTCGGACTATGGCTACACCTTC. It translates to CATDRGLSDYGYTF.

The rearrangement uses TRBV9 and TRBJ1-2, with 9 positions matching TRBD1. Germline-derived CDR1 and CDR2 are SGDLS and YYNGEE. The ends lost 4 bases at V and 5 bases at J; junction bases unmatched: 9. The CDR3 has 15 residues. The CDR3 region has the DNA TGTGCCAGCAGCTCACCGACGACAGGGGGGTATGGCTACACCTTC. The encoded protein is CASSSPTTGGYGYTF.

The chain has TRBV3-1 (or the pseudogene TRBV3-2) and TRBJ1-2; no firm D call. The CDR3 has 13 amino acids. In germline, CDR1 is LGHDT, CDR2 YNNKEL (reference sequence). Between the trimmed V and J ends, which lost 2 bases and 6 bases, there was a span of 10 bases. The CDR3 here is CASSQSPGDGYTF. CDR3 nucleotide sequence: TGTGCCAGCAGCCAATCTCCGGGAGATGGCTACACCTTC.

The CDR3 protein is CASSRDRQGFYSYNSPLHF. CDR3 sequence (DNA): TGTGCCAGCAGTCGAGACCGACAGGGGTTTTACTCCTATAATTCACCCCTCCACTTT. The gene calls are TRBV3-1 (or the pseudogene TRBV3-2) and TRBJ1-6, with TRBD1 identical over 8 bases. Germline V gene data show CDR1 as LGHDT and CDR2 as YNNKEL (reference sequence). This CDR3 spans 19 amino acids. The trim removed 6 bases at V and 0 bases at J, leaving 13 bases unmatched.

The DNA of the CDR3 is TGTGCTAGTGGCAAAGGGGAGCCCCAGCATTTT. It yields the protein CASGKGEPQHF. The genes are TRBV12-5 and TRBJ1-5; TRBD1 is a possible D gene (5 bases). Trimming removed 6 bases at V and 8 bases at J, with 8 bases between. CDR1 LGHNT and CDR2 FRNRAP come from the germline V gene. The CDR3 covers 11 residues. The full variable domain, rest sourced from reference TRBV12-5 and TRBJ1-5, is DARVTQTPRHKVTEMGQEVTMRCQPILGHNTVFWYRQTMMQGLELLAYFRNRAPLDDSGMPKDRFSAEMPDATLATLKIQPSEPRDSAVYFCASGKGEPQHFGDGTRLSIL.

The chain combines TRBV4-1 with TRBJ2-7, with 8 bases matching TRBD2. Germline CDR1 and CDR2: MGHRA and YSYEKL. The CDR3 is made up of 17 amino acids. V shed 0 bases, J shed 6 bases, and the junction held 13 bases outside the gene matches. The CDR3 reads CASSQEIAGPRIGEQYF. For the CDR3, the DNA is TGCGCCAGCAGCCAAGAAATAGCGGGGCCACGTATTGGCGAGCAGTACTTC.

The V gene is TRBV2, the J gene TRBJ1-1, with 8 positions matching TRBD1. Trimming at V came to 6 bases and at J to 0 bases, leaving 6 bases not matched to a gene. Germline CDR1 reads SNHLY; CDR2 reads FYNNEI. This CDR3 contains 15 residues. CDR3: CASRPGGALNTEAFF. Written as DNA, the CDR3 is TGTGCCAGCAGGCCAGGGGGCGCGTTGAACACTGAAGCTTTCTTT.

The chain uses TRBV12-3 or TRBV12-4 and TRBJ1-3; D possibly corresponds to TRBD1 (6 bases). V lost 7 bases and J lost 3, with 7 bases in between. The CDR3 has 12 amino acids. The CDR3 DNA sequence: TGTGCCAGCAAGGGGGTTGGAAACACCATATATTTT. Its protein product is CASKGVGNTIYF.

The chain uses TRBV4-1 and TRBJ1-5, with 11 bases lining up with TRBD1. V was clipped by 5 bases and J by 0 bases; unmatched bases: 6. Germline CDR1 MGHRA, CDR2 YSYEKL. The CDR3 has 17 residues. The CDR3: CASSTGTGGFSNQPQHF. In DNA, the CDR3 is TGCGCCAGCAGCACCGGGACAGGGGGTTTTAGCAATCAGCCCCAGCATTTT.